Below, 29 T cell receptor beta chains from the same sample are listed, as sequenced in a study of neurological immune-mediated disorders. TCRdb independently ran MiXCR on the 5' RACE reads; one entry per CDR3 protein. This table holds 60,000 to 80,000 distinct CDR3 sequences, approximately 4.6% found once. The sequencing input was PBMCs. These receptors were collected from a woman between 50 and 59 years old with multiple sclerosis.

This clonotype was detected ten times or more. The gene calls are TRBV4-1 and TRBJ2-1; a weak D match, TRBD1 (6 bases). Germline CDR1 reads MGHRA; CDR2 reads YSYEKL. The length of the CDR3 is 14 residues. Trimming shortened V by 4 bases and J by 4 bases, and 11 bases separated the two germline ends. The CDR3 DNA is TGCGCCAGCAGCCCACCGGGACAATACAATGAGCAGTTCTTC. Protein: CASSPPGQYNEQFF.

This clonotype was seen at least ten times. This chain connects TRBV14 to TRBJ1-1; D gene ambiguous. Germline-derived CDR1 and CDR2 are SGHDN and FVKESK. This CDR3 is built from 13 residues. V was shortened by 1 base and J by 7 bases, with 10 bases between the two germline ends. CDR3 sequence reads: CASSQADGVEAFF. As DNA, the CDR3 is TGTGCCAGCAGCCAAGCAGACGGGGTTGAAGCTTTCTTT.

This clonotype was detected ten times or more. The V gene is TRBV28, the J gene TRBJ2-7; 7 bases fit TRBD2. The CDR3 extends over 15 amino acids. Germline V CDR1 and CDR2: MDHEN, SYDVKM. Losses at the gene ends were 5 bases for V and 1 base for J; bases not matched to a gene: 8. The CDR3 here is CASSNSGWESYEQYF. The CDR3 bases are TGTGCCAGCAGTAATAGCGGGTGGGAATCCTACGAGCAGTACTTC.

This clonotype has a count of ten or more. The chain is built from TRBV28 and TRBJ2-7; D uncertain. Germline V gives CDR1 MDHEN, CDR2 SYDVKM. The CDR3 is 12 amino acids. V lost 6 bases, J lost 2 bases, and 8 bases lay in between. This CDR3 is CASRVGAYEQYF. The DNA of the CDR3 is TGTGCCAGCAGGGTTGGAGCCTACGAGCAGTACTTC.

The chain employs TRBV27 and TRBJ2-7, with 11 bases aligning to TRBD1. V lost 6 bases and J lost 2; bases outside the gene matches: 9. The germline V gene has CDR1 MNHEY and CDR2 SMNVEV (reference sequence). This CDR3 is built from 16 residues. CDR3 region: CASSRKGQGVPYEQYF. The CDR3 region has the DNA TGTGCCAGCAGCCGAAAGGGACAGGGGGTTCCCTACGAGCAGTACTTC.

This clonotype was seen ten or more times. This rearrangement joins TRBV5-1 to TRBJ2-7; D unclear. The germline CDR1 and CDR2 sequences are SGHRS and YFSETQ. Trimming removed 5 bases from V and 0 bases from J, with 9 bases in between. This CDR3 is 13 amino acids long. CDR3 nucleotide sequence: TGCGCCAGCAGTTTTCGAAGCTCCTACGAGCAGTACTTC. Encoded protein: CASSFRSSYEQYF.

This clonotype was detected ten times or more. The chain employs TRBV27 and TRBJ2-5; D is possibly TRBD2 (6 bases). Trimming shortened V by 8 bases and J by 4 bases, and 17 bases separated the two germline ends. Looked up from germline, CDR1 is MNHEY and CDR2 is SMNVEV (reference sequence). The CDR3 extends over 14 amino acids. CDR3 nucleotide sequence: TGTGCCAGCGGATCCTTGGGGCGGGGAGAGACCCAGTACTTC. As protein: CASGSLGRGETQYF.

A few counts support this clonotype. The junction and the germline gene differ at one end; a read error may be behind it. V and J are TRBV7-3 and TRBJ2-6, with D possibly called TRBD1 or TRBD2 (9 bases each). This CDR3 comprises 17 residues. Germline V gene lookup returns CDR1 SGHTA and CDR2 FQGTGA. The CDR3: CASSRLQGAGGAKVLTF. In nucleotides, the CDR3 is TGTGCCAGCAGCCGATTACAGGGGGCGGGAGGGGCCAAAGTCCTGACTTTC.

This clonotype showed up many times. This sequence joins TRBV10-2 and TRBJ1-2; D not certain. Trimming removed 5 bases from V and 6 bases from J, with 16 bases in between. Germline V CDR1 and CDR2: WSHSY, SAAADI. The CDR3 covers 14 residues. CDR3 protein: CASSNSIGFHGYTF. The DNA for the CDR3 is TGCGCCAGCAGTAACAGTATCGGGTTTCATGGCTACACCTTC.

This clonotype occurred many times. The chain carries TRBV20-1 and TRBJ2-5; 7 bases fit TRBD2. V lost 2 bases, J lost 4 bases, and 7 bases stayed unmatched. The CDR3 length is 14 residues. Looked up from germline, CDR1 is DFQATT and CDR2 is SNEGSKA (reference sequence). Written as DNA, the CDR3 is TGCAGTGCTAGAAATCAGCGGGGCGGAGAGACCCAGTACTTC. The encoded protein is CSARNQRGGETQYF.

The sample holds many counts of this clonotype. The chain uses TRBV5-1 and TRBJ2-3; 10 bases align to TRBD1. Germline V CDR1 and CDR2: SGHRS, YFSETQ. There are 15 residues in the CDR3. V was clipped by 7 bases and J by 3 bases; unmatched bases: 8. The CDR3 DNA is TGCGCCAGCGGATCCGGGACAGGGGTAACAGATACGCAGTATTTT. Its translation: CASGSGTGVTDTQYF.

With respect to this clonotype: A read error may be the cause here, since a much bigger clone is one base away. V is TRBV4-3 and J is TRBJ1-1; D ambiguous. The CDR3 length is 12 residues. V was cut by 5 bases and J by 9 bases, with 13 bases left in between. Germline V gene lookup returns CDR1 LGHNA and CDR2 YSLEER. CDR3 nucleotides: TGCGCCAGCAGCACCCCGACGGGAAAAGCTTTCTTT. It specifies CASSTPTGKAFF.

The chain joins TRBV5-6 to TRBJ2-3, with TRBD1 matching 8 bases. The trim removed 2 bases at V and 1 base at J, leaving 3 bases unmatched. The CDR3 consists of 15 residues. Per germline, CDR1 SGHDT and CDR2 YYEEEE. The CDR3: CASSLPGGGTDTQYF. The CDR3 DNA follows: TGTGCCAGCAGCTTACCAGGGGGCGGCACAGATACGCAGTATTTT.

This clonotype was seen ten or more times. The CDR3 bases are TGTGCCATCACCGACGACAGAACCACAGATACGCAGTATTTT. Residues: CAITDDRTTDTQYF. The chain carries TRBV10-3 and TRBJ2-3; D possibly corresponds to TRBD1 (5 bases). Germline V gene lookup returns CDR1 ENHRY and CDR2 SYGVKD. The CDR3 extends over 14 amino acids. Trimming shortened V by 7 bases and J by 2 bases, and 13 bases separated the two germline ends.

This clonotype showed up many times. This sequence joins TRBV28 and TRBJ2-6; 7 nucleotides align to TRBD1. Germline V CDR1 and CDR2: MDHEN, SYDVKM. V dropped 6 bases and J dropped 2; count of bases not matched to a gene: 10. There are 17 residues in the CDR3. CDR3 sequence: CASSLARQGTGANVLTF. CDR3 coding DNA: TGTGCCAGCAGCCTGGCAAGACAGGGAACTGGGGCCAACGTCCTGACTTTC.

The table lists this clonotype with a few counts. This rearrangement joins TRBV5-1 to TRBJ2-1; D is perhaps TRBD2 (5 bases). The germline V gene has CDR1 SGHRS and CDR2 YFSETQ. The CDR3 length is 13 residues. V gave up 0 bases and J gave up 5 bases, with 6 bases separating them. The CDR3 DNA reads as TGCGCCAGCAGCTTGGGGGGAGACAATGAGCAGTTCTTC. This encodes CASSLGGDNEQFF.

This clonotype came up many times. The chain carries TRBV5-5 and TRBJ2-5; D gene uncertain. This CDR3 contains 14 residues. Germline V CDR1 and CDR2: SGHKS, YYEKEE (reference sequence). Trimming removed 1 base from V and 7 bases from J, with 14 bases in between. The CDR3 DNA reads as TGTGCCAGCAGCTTGAGGACGGCCTATGGGACCCAGTACTTC. This translates into CASSLRTAYGTQYF.

At least ten counts were recorded for this clonotype. CDR3 amino acids: CSANPRGLLNTEAFF. The CDR3 nucleotides read TGCAGTGCTAACCCTCGTGGGCTCCTTAACACTGAAGCTTTCTTT. The chain has TRBV20-1 and TRBJ1-1; D is ambiguous. Germline V gene lookup returns CDR1 DFQATT and CDR2 SNEGSKA (reference sequence). Trimming took off 4 bases at V and 2 bases at J, with 17 bases between the two ends. The CDR3 is 15 amino acids.

This clonotype was picked up many times. This chain connects TRBV19 to TRBJ2-2; 8 positions agree with TRBD2. Per germline, CDR1 LNHDA and CDR2 SQIVND (reference sequence). Trimming took 3 bases from V and 2 from J; bases not matched to a gene: 5. This CDR3 contains 16 residues. The CDR3 DNA sequence: TGTGCCAGTAGTATCCGCGGGGGGATCAACACCGGGGAGCTGTTTTTT. Translated: CASSIRGGINTGELFF.

This clonotype was recorded many times. V and J are TRBV5-1 and TRBJ1-2; no reliable D call. The CDR3 sequence is 13 residues long. The germline V gene encodes CDR1 SGHRS and CDR2 YFSETQ. V lost 0 bases to trimming and J lost 2 bases, with 5 bases between them. The CDR3 reads CASSLEGNYGYTF. The CDR3 coding sequence is TGCGCCAGCAGCTTGGAAGGGAACTATGGCTACACCTTC. Filled out from reference TRBV5-1 and TRBJ1-2, the complete variable domain reads KAGVTQTPRYLIKTRGQQVTLSCSPISGHRSVSWYQQTPGQGLQFLFEYFSETQRNKGNFPGRFSGRQFSNSRSEMNVSTLELGDSALYLCASSLEGNYGYTFGSGTRLTVV.

Ten or more counts support this clonotype. The chain recombines TRBV20-1 with TRBJ2-1; 12 nucleotides agree with TRBD2. This CDR3 has 15 amino acids. The ends lost 3 bases at V and 3 bases at J; junction bases unmatched: 3. CDR1 is DFQATT and CDR2 is SNEGSKA in the germline V gene (reference sequence). CDR3 in DNA: TGCAGTGCTAGGCGGACTAGCGGGGTCTACAATGAGCAGTTCTTC. Protein product: CSARRTSGVYNEQFF.

This clonotype occurred many times. The chain uses TRBV7-9 and TRBJ1-2; no firm D call. This CDR3 contains 13 residues. Trimming removed 4 bases from V and 0 bases from J, with 6 bases in between. Germline CDR1 and CDR2: SEHNR and FQNEAQ (reference sequence). The CDR3 region has the DNA TGTGCCAGCAGCTCGAAGGCTAACTATGGCTACACCTTC. Amino acid sequence: CASSSKANYGYTF.

This clonotype was detected ten times or more. The chain links TRBV10-1 to TRBJ2-5, with a tentative D call TRBD1 (6 bases). Germline-derived CDR1 and CDR2 are WNHNN and SYGVQD (reference sequence). This CDR3 region has 15 residues. Trimming stripped 4 bases from V and 2 bases from J, with 14 bases between. The CDR3: CASSVGYRDQETQYF. The CDR3 DNA sequence: TGCGCCAGCAGTGTCGGATACAGGGATCAAGAGACCCAGTACTTC.

Ten or more counts support this clonotype. The chain joins TRBV10-3 to TRBJ2-7; either TRBD1 or TRBD2 may fit D (6 bases each). CDR1 is ENHRY and CDR2 is SYGVKD in the germline V gene. Between the trimmed V and J ends, which lost 10 bases and 0 bases, there was a span of 19 bases. The CDR3 covers 15 residues. The CDR3 coding sequence is TGTGCCAGCGGGGACGGAGACAGGAGCTCCTACGAGCAGTACTTC. The encoded protein is CASGDGDRSSYEQYF.

Ten or more counts support this clonotype. The CDR3 reads CASSPRLTAPQETQYF. The CDR3 bases are TGTGCCAGCAGCCCACGACTCACCGCCCCACAGGAGACCCAGTACTTC. J is TRBJ2-5 and V is TRBV4-2; no clear D. Trimming left V 4 bases short and J 5 bases short, with 20 bases between. CDR1 and CDR2 (germline): LGHNA, YNFKEQ. CDR3 length equals 16 residues.

In this sample, this clonotype turned up many times. The chain is built from TRBV28 and TRBJ2-2; TRBD2 matches at 8 bases. Germline V gene data show CDR1 as MDHEN and CDR2 as SYDVKM. This CDR3 has 16 residues. V was pared by 3 bases and J by 4 bases, with 7 bases of the junction left unmatched. Here the CDR3 reads CASSFMGSGGTGELFF. The DNA of the CDR3 is TGTGCCAGCAGTTTTATGGGGAGCGGGGGCACCGGGGAGCTGTTTTTT.

On this clonotype itself: This may arise from a read error, as a much more abundant clone is one base away. The chain links TRBV12-3 or TRBV12-4 to TRBJ2-3, with TRBD2 identical over 9 bases. The CDR3 loop spans 14 amino acids. DNA for the CDR3: TGTGCCAGCAGTTTAAGCGGGGGGAGAGATATGCAGTATTTT. Its translation is CASSLSGGRDMQYF.

This clonotype was detected many times. The V call is TRBV4-3, the J call TRBJ1-2, with 7 bases aligning to TRBD1. The CDR3 runs 13 residues. Germline V CDR1 and CDR2: LGHNA, YSLEER. Trimming cost V 4 bases and J 8 bases; bases outside gene matches: 7. CDR3 protein: CASSLNRGFGYTF. CDR3 DNA sequence: TGCGCCAGCAGCCTCAACAGGGGATTCGGCTACACCTTC.

Ten or more counts support this clonotype. The chain employs TRBV4-3 and TRBJ2-1; TRBD1 or TRBD2 may be the D gene (6 bases each). Trimming left V 0 bases short and J 8 bases short, with 14 bases between. The germline V gene encodes CDR1 LGHNA and CDR2 YSLEER. The CDR3 loop spans 15 amino acids. The CDR3 DNA sequence: TGCGCCAGCAGCCAAGATATCGGGGGCGTCGATGAGCAGTTCTTC. It translates to CASSQDIGGVDEQFF.